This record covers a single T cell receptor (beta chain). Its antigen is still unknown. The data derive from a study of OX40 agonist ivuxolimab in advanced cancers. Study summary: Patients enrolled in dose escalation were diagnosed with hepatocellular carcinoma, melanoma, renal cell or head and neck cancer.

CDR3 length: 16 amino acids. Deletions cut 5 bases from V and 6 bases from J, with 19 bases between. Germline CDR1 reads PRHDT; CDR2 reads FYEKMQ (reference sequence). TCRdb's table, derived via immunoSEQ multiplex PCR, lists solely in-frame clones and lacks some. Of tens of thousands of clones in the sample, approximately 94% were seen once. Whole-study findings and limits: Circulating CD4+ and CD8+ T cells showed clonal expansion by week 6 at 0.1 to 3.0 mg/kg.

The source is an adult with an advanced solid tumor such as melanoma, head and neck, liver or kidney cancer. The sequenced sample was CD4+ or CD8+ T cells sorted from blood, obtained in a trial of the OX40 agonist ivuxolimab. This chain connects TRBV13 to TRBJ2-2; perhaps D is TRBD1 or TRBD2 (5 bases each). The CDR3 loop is CASSVDRDPGPGELFF. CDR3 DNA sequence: TGTGCCAGCAGCGTCGACCGGGACCCTGGTCCCGGGGAGCTGTTTTTT.